These T cell receptor beta chains were read from a single sample in a study of shared clonotypes between healthy human individuals. TCRdb's copy holds only in-frame clones and misses some; the assay was immunoSEQ multiplex PCR. The table lists about 2.1 million clones, about 94% of them singletons. The source material was naive CD8+ T cells from PBMCs. The receptors derive from a man between 18 and 29 years old in good health. Some clones in this sample may be carry-over from other donors' samples. Both conserved end residues are part of each CDR3. D genes are given only for firm matches. The listing skips clone size in some rows; elsewhere it reads once, few, many or a size class.

j_call clone_size v_call d_call cdr3_nt cdr3_aa
TRBJ2-1 . TRBV27 TRBD2 TGTGCCAGCAGCCCCGGACGGGGGGGGAGGGTGTCCTACAATGAGCAGTTCTTC CASSPGRGGRVSYNEQFF
TRBJ1-1 . TRBV5-4 . TGTGCCAGCAGCTTGGTTCGGGGGTTGAACACTGAAGCTTTCTTT CASSLVRGLNTEAFF
TRBJ1-1 . TRBV6-6 . TGTGCCAGCAGTTATGGAGGGGGAGAGGCTTTCTTT CASSYGGGEAFF
TRBJ2-1 . TRBV7-9 TRBD2 TGTGCCAGCAGCTTGGGGCTGTGGCGGGAGATAGGCAATGAGCAGTTCTTC CASSLGLWREIGNEQFF
TRBJ2-1 . TRBV9 . TGTGCCAGCAGCGTAGAGGGGGCGGGAAGGGATGAGCAGTTCTTC CASSVEGAGRDEQFF
TRBJ2-1 . TRBV27 . TGTGCCAGCAGTTTCACTCAGGGGGGAACCTACAATGAGCAGTTCTTC CASSFTQGGTYNEQFF
TRBJ1-5 . TRBV10-3 . TGTGCCATCGTTTTCGAGGCAGGGAAGGGCAATCAGCCCCAGCATTTT CAIVFEAGKGNQPQHF
TRBJ2-7 . TRBV13 . TGTGCCAGCAGCAGCTTATTGGGGGACTACGAGCAGTACTTC CASSSLLGDYEQYF
TRBJ1-2 . TRBV29-1 . TGCAGCGTTTTGGGTGATGGCTACACCTTC CSVLGDGYTF
TRBJ1-1 . TRBV19 . TGTGCCAGTAGTAGCAAAGGTGTAGGGGAGAGCACTGAAGCTTTCTTT CASSSKGVGESTEAFF
TRBJ2-7 once TRBV7-9 TRBD1 TGTGCCAGCAGCTTAGGGGGCCGGGGGACAGGAACTTACTACGAGCAGTACTTC CASSLGGRGTGTYYEQYF
TRBJ2-1 . TRBV10-3 TRBD2 TGTGCCATCAGTGAGCGGACTAGCGGGAGGGCCATAACCTACAATGAGCAGTTCTTC CAISERTSGRAITYNEQFF
TRBJ2-7 . TRBV6-6 . TGTGCCAGCGCCCTTGGCTTGACCGGCTACGAGCAGTACTTC CASALGLTGYEQYF
TRBJ2-1 . TRBV4-3 . TGCGCCAGCAGCCTTAGGAGGTACAACAATGAGCAGTTCTTC CASSLRRYNNEQFF
TRBJ1-2 few TRBV5-1 TRBD1 TGCGCCAGCAGCATTGAGGACAGGCAAAAAGGCTACACCTTC CASSIEDRQKGYTF
TRBJ2-3 . TRBV11-3 TRBD1 TGTGCCAGCAGCGGTGGACAGGGGGGGACAGATACGCAGTATTTT CASSGGQGGTDTQYF
TRBJ2-1 . TRBV27 TRBD2 TGTGCCAGCAGTTTTCAGGTACTAGCGGGAGGAAAAGGTGAGCAGTTCTTC CASSFQVLAGGKGEQFF
TRBJ2-5 . TRBV19 . TGTGCCAGTAGTATCGCACTTGGGTTAGGAGAGACCCAGTACTTC CASSIALGLGETQYF
TRBJ2-5 . TRBV30 . TGTGCCTGGGAACAGGGTATTGGGCCGGAGACCCAGTACTTC CAWEQGIGPETQYF
TRBJ1-2 . TRBV7-9 . TGTGCCAGCAGCTTTTCCGACGACGGCTACACCTTC CASSFSDDGYTF
TRBJ2-7 . TRBV7-3 TRBD2 TGTGCCAGCAGTCCGACTAGCGGATCCTACGAGCAGTACTTC CASSPTSGSYEQYF
TRBJ1-2 . TRBV5-6 . TGTGCCAGCAGCTTGCCGGGGAATTACTATGGCTACACCTTC CASSLPGNYYGYTF